This TCR beta chain was found in a study of cytomegalovirus exposure and HLA in healthy donors. In the PCR, 60 Vbeta and 13 Jbeta primers were used. Sequencing used immunoSEQ multiplex PCR; TCRdb keeps in-frame clones, though not all of them. Here the sample spans about 130,000 clones, 82% being singletons. The receptor was derived from a boy between 5 and 17 years old in good health and CMV-seronegative. Sequenced material: PBMCs.

The DNA of the CDR3 is TGCGCCAGCAGCTTAGACAGGGGCGGGTACGAGCAGTACTTC. Translating gives CASSLDRGGYEQYF. This chain joins TRBV5-1 and TRBJ2-7, with 8 bases lining up with TRBD1. Germline assignment: CDR1 SGHRS and CDR2 YFSETQ. With V trimmed by 2 bases and J by 4 bases, 5 bases remained unmatched. The length of the CDR3 is 14 residues.